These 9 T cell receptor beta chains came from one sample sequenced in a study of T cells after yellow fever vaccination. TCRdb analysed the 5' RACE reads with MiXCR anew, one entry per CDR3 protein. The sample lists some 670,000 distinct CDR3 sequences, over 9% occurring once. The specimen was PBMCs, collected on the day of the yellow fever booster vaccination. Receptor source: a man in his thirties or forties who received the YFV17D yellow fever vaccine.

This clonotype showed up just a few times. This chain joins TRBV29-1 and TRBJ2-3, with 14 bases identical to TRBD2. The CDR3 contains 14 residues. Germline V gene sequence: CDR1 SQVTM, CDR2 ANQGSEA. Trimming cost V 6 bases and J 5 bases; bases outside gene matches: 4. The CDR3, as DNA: TGCAGCGTGAAGGGACTAGCGGGAGTAGATACGCAGTATTTT. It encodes CSVKGLAGVDTQYF.

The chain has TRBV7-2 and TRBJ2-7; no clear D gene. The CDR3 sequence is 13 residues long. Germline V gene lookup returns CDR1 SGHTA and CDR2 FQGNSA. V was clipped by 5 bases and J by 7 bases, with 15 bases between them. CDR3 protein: CASSHEVAREQYF. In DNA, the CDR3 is TGTGCCAGCAGCCACGAAGTGGCTAGGGAGCAGTACTTC.

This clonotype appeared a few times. The chain's CDR3 is CASSYSITGEQFF. DNA of the CDR3: TGTGCCAGCAGTTACTCGATTACGGGCGAGCAGTTCTTC. The V gene is TRBV6-2 or TRBV6-3, the J gene TRBJ2-1; D remains unclear. CDR3 size: 13 residues. The germline gives CDR1 MNHEY, CDR2 SVGEGT. Between the trimmed V and J ends, which lost 0 bases and 10 bases, there was a span of 10 bases.

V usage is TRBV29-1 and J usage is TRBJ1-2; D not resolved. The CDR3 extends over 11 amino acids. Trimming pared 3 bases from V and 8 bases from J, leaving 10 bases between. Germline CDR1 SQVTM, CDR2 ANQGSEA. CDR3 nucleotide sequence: TGCAGCGTTGATGCGGGCTACGGCTACACCTTC. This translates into CSVDAGYGYTF.

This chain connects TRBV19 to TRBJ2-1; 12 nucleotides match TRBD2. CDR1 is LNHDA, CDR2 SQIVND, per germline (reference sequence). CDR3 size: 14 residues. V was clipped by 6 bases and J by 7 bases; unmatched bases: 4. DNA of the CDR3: TGTGCCAGTAGAGAGACTAGCGGGAGTAATGAGCAGTTCTTC. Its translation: CASRETSGSNEQFF.

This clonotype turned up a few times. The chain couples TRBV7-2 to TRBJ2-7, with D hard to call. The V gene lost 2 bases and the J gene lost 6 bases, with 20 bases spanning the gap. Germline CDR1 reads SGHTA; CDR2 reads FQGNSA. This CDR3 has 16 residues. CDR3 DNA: TGTGCCAGCAGCTTACGACGCGTGATGATAGGATCCGAGCAGTACTTC. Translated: CASSLRRVMIGSEQYF.

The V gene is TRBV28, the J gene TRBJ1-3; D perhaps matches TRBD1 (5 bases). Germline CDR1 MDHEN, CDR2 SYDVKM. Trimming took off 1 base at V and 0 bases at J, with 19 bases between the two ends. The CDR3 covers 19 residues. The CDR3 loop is CASSLFWQGVVLSGNTIYF. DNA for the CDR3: TGTGCCAGCAGTTTATTCTGGCAGGGCGTAGTTCTCTCTGGAAACACCATATATTTT. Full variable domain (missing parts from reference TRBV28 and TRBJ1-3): DVKVTQSSRYLVKRTGEKVFLECVQDMDHENMFWYRQDPGLGLRLIYFSYDVKMKEKGDIPEGYSVSREKKERFSLILESASTNQTSMYLCASSLFWQGVVLSGNTIYFGEGSWLTVV.

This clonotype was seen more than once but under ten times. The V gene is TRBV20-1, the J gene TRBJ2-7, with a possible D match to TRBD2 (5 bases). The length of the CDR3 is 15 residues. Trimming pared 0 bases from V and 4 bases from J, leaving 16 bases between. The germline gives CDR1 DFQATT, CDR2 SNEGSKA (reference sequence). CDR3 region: CSAREVGAAPYEQYF. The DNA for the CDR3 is TGCAGTGCTAGAGAGGTGGGAGCGGCTCCTTACGAGCAGTACTTC.

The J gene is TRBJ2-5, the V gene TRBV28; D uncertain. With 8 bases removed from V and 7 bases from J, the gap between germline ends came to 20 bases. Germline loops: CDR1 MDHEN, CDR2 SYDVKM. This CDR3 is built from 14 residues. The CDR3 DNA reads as TGTGCCAGCCATCCCGCCGGTTCGAAATTGACCCAGTACTTC. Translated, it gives CASHPAGSKLTQYF.